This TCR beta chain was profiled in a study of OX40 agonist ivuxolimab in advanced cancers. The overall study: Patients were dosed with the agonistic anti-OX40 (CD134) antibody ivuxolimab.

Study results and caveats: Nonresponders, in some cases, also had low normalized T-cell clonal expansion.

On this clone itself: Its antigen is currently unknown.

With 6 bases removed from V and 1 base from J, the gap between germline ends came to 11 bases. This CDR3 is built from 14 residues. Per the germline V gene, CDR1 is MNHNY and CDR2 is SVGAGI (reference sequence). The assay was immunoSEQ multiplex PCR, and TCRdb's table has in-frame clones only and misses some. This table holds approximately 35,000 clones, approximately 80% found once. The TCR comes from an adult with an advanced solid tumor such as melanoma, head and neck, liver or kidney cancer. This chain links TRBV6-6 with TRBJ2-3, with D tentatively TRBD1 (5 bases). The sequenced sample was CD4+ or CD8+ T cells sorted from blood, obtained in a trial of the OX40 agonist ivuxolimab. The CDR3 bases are TGTGCCAGCAGGCCCAGGGTCGGCACAGATACGCAGTATTTT. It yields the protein CASRPRVGTDTQYF.